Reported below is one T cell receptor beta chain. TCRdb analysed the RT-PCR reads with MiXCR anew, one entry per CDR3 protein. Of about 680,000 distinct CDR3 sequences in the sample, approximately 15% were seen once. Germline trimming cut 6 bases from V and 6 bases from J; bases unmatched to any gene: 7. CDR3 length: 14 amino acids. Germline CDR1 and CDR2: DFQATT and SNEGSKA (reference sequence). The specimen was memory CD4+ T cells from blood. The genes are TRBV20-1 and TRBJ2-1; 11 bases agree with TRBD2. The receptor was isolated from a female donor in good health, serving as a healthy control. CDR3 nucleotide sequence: TGCAGTGCAACCGGGACTAGCGGCTTCAATGAGCAGTTCTTC. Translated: CSATGTSGFNEQFF.